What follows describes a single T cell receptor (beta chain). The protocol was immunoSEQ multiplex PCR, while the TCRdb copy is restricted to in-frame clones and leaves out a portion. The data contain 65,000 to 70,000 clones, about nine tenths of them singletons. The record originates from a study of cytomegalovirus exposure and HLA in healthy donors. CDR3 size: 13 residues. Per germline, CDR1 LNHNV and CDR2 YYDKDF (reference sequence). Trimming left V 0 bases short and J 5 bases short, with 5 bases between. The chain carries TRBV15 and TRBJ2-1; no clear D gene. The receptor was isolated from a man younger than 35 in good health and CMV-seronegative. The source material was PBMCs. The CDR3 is CATSRDWHNEQFF. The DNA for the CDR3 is TGTGCCACCAGCAGAGATTGGCACAATGAGCAGTTCTTC. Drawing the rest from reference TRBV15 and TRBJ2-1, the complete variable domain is DAMVIQNPRYQVTQFGKPVTLSCSQTLNHNVMYWYQQKSSQAPKLLFHYYDKDFNNEADTPDNFQSRRPNTSFCFLDIRSPGLGDTAMYLCATSRDWHNEQFFGPGTRLTVL.